Listed below are T cell receptor beta chains from one sample, sequenced in a study of blood T cell repertoires in COVID-19. Sequencing used immunoSEQ multiplex PCR; TCRdb keeps in-frame clones, though not all of them. The sample consists of 200,000 to 250,000 clones, around 80% of them appearing once. Source material: peripheral blood. These receptors were taken from a man in his forties or fifties with active or convalescent COVID-19. CDR3s include the opening cysteine and the closing phenylalanine or tryptophan. A D gene is named only where the DNA matches it firmly.

>TRBD1|TRBV2|TRBJ1-1
CASSDQGTGGGGAFF
>NA|TRBV20-1|TRBJ2-4
CSASLTQSTKNIQYF
>TRBD1|TRBV4-2|TRBJ2-1
CASSQDRGYEQFF
>NA|TRBV18|TRBJ2-7
CASSASGVDEQYF
>NA|TRBV6-6|TRBJ1-2
CASSYSDSLNYGYTF
>NA|TRBV7-3|TRBJ2-3
CASSFSATDTQYF
>TRBD2|TRBV19|TRBJ2-1
CASSIGFPSGNPLYNEQFF
>NA|TRBV3-1/TRBV3-2|TRBJ2-3
CASSQGVWGGARKDTQYF
>TRBD1|TRBV12-3/TRBV12-4|TRBJ1-2
CASSHRGGNGYTF
>NA|TRBV6-2/TRBV6-3|TRBJ1-1
CASSPGQSVTAEAFF
>NA|TRBV5-1|TRBJ1-2
CASSLATTDYGYTF
>NA|TRBV4-1|TRBJ1-2
CASSPDSEYGYTF
>TRBD2|TRBV25-1|TRBJ2-2
CASLSPSGDTGELFF
>TRBD1|TRBV7-6|TRBJ2-3
CASSLDFPGGGTDTQYF
>TRBD2|TRBV3-1/TRBV3-2|TRBJ2-3
CASSASRLRGSTDTQYF
>TRBD1|TRBV19|TRBJ1-2
CASRLTGNYGYTF
>NA|TRBV28|TRBJ2-6
CASTEKGRRGANVLTF
>TRBD1|TRBV7-3|TRBJ2-5
CASSLTPRTGETQYF
>TRBD2|TRBV5-4|TRBJ2-1
CASSLAGGSKYNEQFF
>TRBD1|TRBV18|TRBJ1-2
CASSPVAGQGAGGYTF
>TRBD1|TRBV2|TRBJ1-4
CASQAGTGANEKLFF
>TRBD2|TRBV7-2|TRBJ2-1
CASSLTSDYNEQFF
>TRBD1|TRBV4-1|TRBJ2-5
CASSQGRDRGLGETQYF
>TRBD1|TRBV7-2|TRBJ1-1
CASSLEGQGAENTEAFF
>NA|TRBV6-2/TRBV6-3|TRBJ2-5
CASSYGQGLYQETQYF
>TRBD2|TRBV6-5|TRBJ2-1
CASSYTRGTSYNEQFF
>TRBD2|TRBV29-1|TRBJ2-1
CSVDPPSGYNEQFF
>TRBD2|TRBV5-1|TRBJ2-1
CASSSGLAWGEQFF
>TRBD1|TRBV5-1|TRBJ1-2
CASSPGQGDGYTF
>NA|TRBV9|TRBJ1-4
CASSLRQDFGEKLFF
>TRBD1|TRBV5-1|TRBJ1-5
CASSLVPGQGAPSQPQHF
>TRBD2|TRBV5-6|TRBJ2-3
CASSPTGTSIDTQYF
>TRBD2|TRBV7-2|TRBJ2-7
CASSITSVTYEQYF
>NA|TRBV28|TRBJ1-4
CASSLGNRATNEKLFF
>NA|TRBV14|TRBJ2-1
CASSQYGTPWQFF
>NA|TRBV6-7|TRBJ2-1
CASLYESHNEQFF
>NA|TRBV19|TRBJ1-1
CASSNTRLNTEAFF
>NA|TRBV4-2|TRBJ1-6
CASSQDPISNSPLHF
>TRBD1|TRBV6-2/TRBV6-3|TRBJ2-2
CASSLQGYTGELFF
>NA|TRBV27|TRBJ2-7
CASSLSRGGPLVEQYF
>TRBD1|TRBV4-3|TRBJ2-1
CASSQEVRDRVYNEQFF
>TRBD2|TRBV10-2|TRBJ2-4
CASSESVTSGPKNIQYF
>TRBD1|TRBV18|TRBJ2-1
CASSRNTGQGIEQFF